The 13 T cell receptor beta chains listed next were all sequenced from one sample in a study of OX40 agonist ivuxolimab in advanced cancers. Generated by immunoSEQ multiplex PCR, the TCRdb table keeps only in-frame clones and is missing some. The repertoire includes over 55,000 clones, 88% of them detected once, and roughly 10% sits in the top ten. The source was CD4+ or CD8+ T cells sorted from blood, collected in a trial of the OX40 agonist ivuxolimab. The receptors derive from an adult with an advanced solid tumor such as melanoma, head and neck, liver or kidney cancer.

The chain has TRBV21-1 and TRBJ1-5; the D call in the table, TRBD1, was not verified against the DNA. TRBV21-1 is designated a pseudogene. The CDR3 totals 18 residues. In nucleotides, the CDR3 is TGTGCCAGCAGCAAGTCATCCCGGGACAGGGTTTTCTGGCAGCCCCAGCATTTT. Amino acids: CASSKSSRDRVFWQPQHF.

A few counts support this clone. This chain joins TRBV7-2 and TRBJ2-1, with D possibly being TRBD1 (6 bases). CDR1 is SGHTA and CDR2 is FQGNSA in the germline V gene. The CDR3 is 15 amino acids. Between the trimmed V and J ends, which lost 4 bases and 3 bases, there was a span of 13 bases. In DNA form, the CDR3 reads TGTGCCAGCAGCTCCGGTCCGGACAGCTACAATGAGCAGTTCTTC. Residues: CASSSGPDSYNEQFF.

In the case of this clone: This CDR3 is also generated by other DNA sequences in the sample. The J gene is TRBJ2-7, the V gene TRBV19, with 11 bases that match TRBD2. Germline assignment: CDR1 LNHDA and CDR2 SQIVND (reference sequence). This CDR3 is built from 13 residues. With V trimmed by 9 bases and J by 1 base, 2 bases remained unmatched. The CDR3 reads CASRTSGSYEQYF. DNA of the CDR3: TGTGCCAGCCGGACTAGCGGGTCCTACGAGCAGTACTTC. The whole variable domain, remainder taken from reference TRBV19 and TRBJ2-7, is DGGITQSPKYLFRKEGQNVTLSCEQNLNHDAMYWYRQDPGQGLRLIYYSQIVNDFQKGDIAEGYSVSREKKESFPLTVTSAQKNPTAFYLCASRTSGSYEQYFGPGTRLTVT.

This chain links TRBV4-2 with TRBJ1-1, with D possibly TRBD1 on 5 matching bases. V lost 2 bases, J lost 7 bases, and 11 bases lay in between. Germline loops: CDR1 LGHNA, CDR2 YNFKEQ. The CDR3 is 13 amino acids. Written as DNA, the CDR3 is TGTGCCAGCAGCCAAACCCAGGGATTTGAAGCTTTCTTT. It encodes CASSQTQGFEAFF.

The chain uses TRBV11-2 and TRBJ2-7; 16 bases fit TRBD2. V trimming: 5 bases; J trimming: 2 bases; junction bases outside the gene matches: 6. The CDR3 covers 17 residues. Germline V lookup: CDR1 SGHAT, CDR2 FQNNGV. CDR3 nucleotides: TGTGCCAGCAGCGCCGAGGGACTAGCGGGAGGGACCTACGAGCAGTACTTC. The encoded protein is CASSAEGLAGGTYEQYF.

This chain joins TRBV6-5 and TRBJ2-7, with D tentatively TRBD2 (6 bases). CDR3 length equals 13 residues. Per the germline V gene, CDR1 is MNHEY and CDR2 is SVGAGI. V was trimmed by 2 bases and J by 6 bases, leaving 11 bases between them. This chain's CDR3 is CASSYGQTSEQYF. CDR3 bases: TGTGCCAGCAGTTACGGGCAGACTAGCGAGCAGTACTTC.

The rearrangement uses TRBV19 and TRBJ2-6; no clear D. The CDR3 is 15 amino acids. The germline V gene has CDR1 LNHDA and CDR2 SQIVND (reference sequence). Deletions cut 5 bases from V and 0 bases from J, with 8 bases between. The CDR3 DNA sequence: TGTGCCAGTAGTGTCACAGCCTCTGGGGCCAACGTCCTGACTTTC. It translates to CASSVTASGANVLTF.

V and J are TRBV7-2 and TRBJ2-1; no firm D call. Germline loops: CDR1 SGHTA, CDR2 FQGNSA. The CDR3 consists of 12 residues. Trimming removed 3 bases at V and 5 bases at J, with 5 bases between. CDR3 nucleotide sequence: TGTGCCAGCAGCTTCGGCCACAATGAGCAGTTCTTC. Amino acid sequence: CASSFGHNEQFF.

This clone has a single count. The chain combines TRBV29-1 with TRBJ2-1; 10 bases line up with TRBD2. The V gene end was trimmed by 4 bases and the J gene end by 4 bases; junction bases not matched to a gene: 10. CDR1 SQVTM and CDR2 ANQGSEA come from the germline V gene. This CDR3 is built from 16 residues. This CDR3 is CSVVSSGSRFYNEQFF. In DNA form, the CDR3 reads TGCAGCGTTGTCTCTAGCGGGAGTCGTTTTTACAATGAGCAGTTCTTC.

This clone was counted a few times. The CDR3 here is CASSLTSSGWQPQHF. In nucleotides, the CDR3 is TGTGCCAGCAGCTTAACTTCATCAGGGTGGCAGCCCCAGCATTTT. This chain joins TRBV7-2 and TRBJ1-5; D is possibly TRBD1 (5 bases). Germline CDR1 SGHTA, CDR2 FQGNSA. The V end lost 2 bases, the J end lost 7 bases, and 15 bases lay between the germline ends. The CDR3 runs 15 residues.

This CDR3 reads CASSQSTNDNYGYTF. The CDR3 DNA reads TGCGCCAGCAGCCAATCTACTAACGATAACTATGGCTACACCTTC. V gene TRBV4-1 combines with J gene TRBJ1-2; D gene uncertain. Deletions cut 2 bases from V and 1 base from J, with 11 bases between. The CDR3 runs 15 residues. Germline CDR1 MGHRA, CDR2 YSYEKL.

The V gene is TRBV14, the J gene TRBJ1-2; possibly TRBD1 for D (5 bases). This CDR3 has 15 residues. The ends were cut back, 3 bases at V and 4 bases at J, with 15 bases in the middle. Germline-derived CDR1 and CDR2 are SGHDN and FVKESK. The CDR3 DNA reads TGTGCCAGCAGCCATCCCTCGACGGGGGTCTATGGCTACACCTTC. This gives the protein CASSHPSTGVYGYTF.

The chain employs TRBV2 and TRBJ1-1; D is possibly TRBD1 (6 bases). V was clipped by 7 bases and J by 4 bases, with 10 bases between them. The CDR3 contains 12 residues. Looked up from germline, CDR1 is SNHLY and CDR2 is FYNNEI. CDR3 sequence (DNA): TGTGCCAGCACGGGGGGGCCCACTGAAGCTTTCTTT. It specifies CASTGGPTEAFF.